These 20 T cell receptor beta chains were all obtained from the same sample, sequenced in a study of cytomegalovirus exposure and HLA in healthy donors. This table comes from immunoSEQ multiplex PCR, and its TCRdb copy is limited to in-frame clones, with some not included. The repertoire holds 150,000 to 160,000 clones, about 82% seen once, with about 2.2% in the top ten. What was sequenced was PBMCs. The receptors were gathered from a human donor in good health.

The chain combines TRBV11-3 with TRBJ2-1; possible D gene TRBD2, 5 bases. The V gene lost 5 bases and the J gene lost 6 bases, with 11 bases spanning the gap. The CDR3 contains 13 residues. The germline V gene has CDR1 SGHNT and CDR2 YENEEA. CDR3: CASSPGAVNEQFF. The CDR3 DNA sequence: TGTGCCAGCAGCCCCGGAGCGGTCAATGAGCAGTTCTTC.

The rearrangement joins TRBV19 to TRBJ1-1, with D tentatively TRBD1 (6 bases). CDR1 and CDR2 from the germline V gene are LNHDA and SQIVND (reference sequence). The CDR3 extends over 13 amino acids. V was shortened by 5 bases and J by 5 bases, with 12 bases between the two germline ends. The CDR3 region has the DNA TGTGCCAGTAGTCGACAGGCCTGGACTGAAGCTTTCTTT. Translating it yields CASSRQAWTEAFF.

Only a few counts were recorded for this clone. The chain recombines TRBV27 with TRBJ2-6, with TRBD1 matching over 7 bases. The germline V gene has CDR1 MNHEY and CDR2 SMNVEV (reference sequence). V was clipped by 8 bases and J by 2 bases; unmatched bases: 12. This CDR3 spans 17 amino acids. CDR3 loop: CASGAVAGGPGANVLTF. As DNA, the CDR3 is TGTGCCAGCGGGGCCGTAGCAGGGGGTCCTGGGGCCAACGTCCTGACTTTC.

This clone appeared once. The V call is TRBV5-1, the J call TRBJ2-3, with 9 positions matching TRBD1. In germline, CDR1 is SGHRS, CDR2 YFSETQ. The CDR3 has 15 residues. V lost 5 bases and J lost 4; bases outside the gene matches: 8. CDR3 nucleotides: TGCGCCAGCAGTACCGGGACAGGGAAGTCAGATACGCAGTATTTT. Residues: CASSTGTGKSDTQYF.

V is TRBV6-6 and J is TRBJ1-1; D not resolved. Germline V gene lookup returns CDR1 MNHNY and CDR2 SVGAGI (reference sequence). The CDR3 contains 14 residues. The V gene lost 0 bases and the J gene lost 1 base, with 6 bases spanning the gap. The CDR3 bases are TGTGCCAGCAGTTACTCGACGGGGAACACTGAAGCTTTCTTT. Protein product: CASSYSTGNTEAFF.

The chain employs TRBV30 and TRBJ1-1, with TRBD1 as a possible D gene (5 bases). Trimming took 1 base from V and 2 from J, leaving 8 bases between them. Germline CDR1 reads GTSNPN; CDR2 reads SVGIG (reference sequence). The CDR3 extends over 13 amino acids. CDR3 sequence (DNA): TGTGCCTGGAGTGAGGACACAAACACTGAAGCTTTCTTT. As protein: CAWSEDTNTEAFF.

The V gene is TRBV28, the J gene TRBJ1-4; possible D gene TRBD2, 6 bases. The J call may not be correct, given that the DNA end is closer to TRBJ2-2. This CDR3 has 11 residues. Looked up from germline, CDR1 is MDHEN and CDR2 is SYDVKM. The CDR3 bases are TGTGCCAGCAGGGGGGGACGGGAGCTGTTTTTT. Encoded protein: CASRGGRELFF.

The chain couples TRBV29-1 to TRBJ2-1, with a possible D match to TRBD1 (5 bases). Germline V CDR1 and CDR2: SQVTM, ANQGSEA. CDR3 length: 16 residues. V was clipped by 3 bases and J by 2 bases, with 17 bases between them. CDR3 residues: CSVESGSGPAYNEQFF. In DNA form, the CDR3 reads TGCAGCGTTGAGTCAGGGTCGGGCCCGGCCTACAATGAGCAGTTCTTC.

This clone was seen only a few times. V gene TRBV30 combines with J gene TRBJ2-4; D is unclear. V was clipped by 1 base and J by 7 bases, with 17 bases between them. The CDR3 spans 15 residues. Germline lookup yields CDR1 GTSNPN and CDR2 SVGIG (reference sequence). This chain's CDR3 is CAWSGLRVRGNIQYF. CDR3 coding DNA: TGTGCCTGGAGTGGTCTCCGGGTTCGCGGCAACATTCAGTACTTC. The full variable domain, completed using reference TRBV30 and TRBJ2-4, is SQTIHQWPATLVQPVGSPLSLECTVEGTSNPNLYWYRQAAGRGLQLLFYSVGIGQISSEVPQNLSASRPQDRQFILSSKKLLLSDSGFYLCAWSGLRVRGNIQYFGAGTRLSVL.

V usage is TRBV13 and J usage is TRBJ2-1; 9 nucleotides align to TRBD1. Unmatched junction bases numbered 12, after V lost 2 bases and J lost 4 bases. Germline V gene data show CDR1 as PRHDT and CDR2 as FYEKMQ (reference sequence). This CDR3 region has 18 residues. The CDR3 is CASSLPGTGRKRYNEQFF. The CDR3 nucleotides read TGTGCCAGCAGCTTACCAGGGACAGGGAGGAAACGGTACAATGAGCAGTTCTTC.

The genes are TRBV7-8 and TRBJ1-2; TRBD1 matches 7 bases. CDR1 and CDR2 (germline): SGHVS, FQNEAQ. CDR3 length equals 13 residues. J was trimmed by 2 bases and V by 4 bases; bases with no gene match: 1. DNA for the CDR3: TGTGCCAGCAGCTCGGGACAGAACTATGGCTACACCTTC. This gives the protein CASSSGQNYGYTF.

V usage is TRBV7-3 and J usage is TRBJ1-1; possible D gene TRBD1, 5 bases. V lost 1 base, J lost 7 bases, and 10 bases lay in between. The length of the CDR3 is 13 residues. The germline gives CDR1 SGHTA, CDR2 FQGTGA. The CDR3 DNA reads TGTGCCAGCAGCTTAATTATGGGGGGTGAAGCTTTCTTT. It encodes CASSLIMGGEAFF. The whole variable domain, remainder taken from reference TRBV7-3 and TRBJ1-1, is GAGVSQTPSNKVTEKGKYVELRCDPISGHTALYWYRQSLGQGPEFLIYFQGTGAADDSGLPNDRFFAVRPEGSVSTLKIQRTERGDSAVYLCASSLIMGGEAFFGQGTRLTVV.

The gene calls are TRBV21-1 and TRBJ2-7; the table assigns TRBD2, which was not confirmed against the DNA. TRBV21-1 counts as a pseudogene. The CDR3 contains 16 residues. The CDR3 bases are TGTGCCAGCAGCAAACGGGAGCGGGAGGGGACCTACGAGCAGTACTTC. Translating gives CASSKREREGTYEQYF.

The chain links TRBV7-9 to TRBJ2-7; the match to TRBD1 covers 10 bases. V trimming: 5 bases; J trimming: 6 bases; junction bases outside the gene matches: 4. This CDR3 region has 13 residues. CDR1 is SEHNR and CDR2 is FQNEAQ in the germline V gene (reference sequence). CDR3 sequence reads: CASSTGQGGEQYF. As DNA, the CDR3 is TGTGCCAGCAGCACCGGACAGGGGGGCGAGCAGTACTTC.

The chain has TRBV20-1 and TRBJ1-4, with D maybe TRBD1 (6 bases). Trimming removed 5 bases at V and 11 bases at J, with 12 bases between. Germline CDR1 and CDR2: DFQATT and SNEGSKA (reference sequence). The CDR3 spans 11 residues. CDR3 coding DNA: TGCAGTGCTGCAGGGGTAGGGAAACTGTTTTTT. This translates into CSAAGVGKLFF.

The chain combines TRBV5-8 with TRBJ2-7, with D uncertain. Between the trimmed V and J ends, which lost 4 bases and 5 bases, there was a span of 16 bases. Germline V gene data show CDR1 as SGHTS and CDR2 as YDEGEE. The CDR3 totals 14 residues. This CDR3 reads CASSLVANPNEQYF. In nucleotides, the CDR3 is TGTGCCAGCAGCCTCGTAGCAAATCCGAACGAGCAGTACTTC.

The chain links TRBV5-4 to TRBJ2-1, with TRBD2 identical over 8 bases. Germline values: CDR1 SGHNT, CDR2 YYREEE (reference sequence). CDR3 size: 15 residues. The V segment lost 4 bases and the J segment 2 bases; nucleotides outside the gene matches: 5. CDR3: CASSRDSGTYNEQFF. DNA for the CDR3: TGTGCCAGCAGCAGGGATAGCGGGACCTACAATGAGCAGTTCTTC.

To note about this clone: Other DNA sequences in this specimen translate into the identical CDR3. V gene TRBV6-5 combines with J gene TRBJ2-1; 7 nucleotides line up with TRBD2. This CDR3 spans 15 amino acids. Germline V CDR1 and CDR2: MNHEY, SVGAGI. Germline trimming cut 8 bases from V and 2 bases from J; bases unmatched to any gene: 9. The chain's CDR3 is CASRERELPYNEQFF. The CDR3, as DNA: TGTGCCAGCCGGGAGCGGGAACTCCCCTACAATGAGCAGTTCTTC.

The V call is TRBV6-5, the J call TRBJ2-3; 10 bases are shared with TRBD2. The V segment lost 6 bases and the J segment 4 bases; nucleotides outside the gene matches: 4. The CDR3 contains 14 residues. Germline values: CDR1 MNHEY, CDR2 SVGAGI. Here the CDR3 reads CASRSGGAADTQYF. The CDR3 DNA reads TGTGCCAGCAGGAGCGGGGGGGCGGCAGATACGCAGTATTTT.

The DNA of the CDR3 is TGTGCCAGCAGTGACGGGTCTCCCCCCTCCTACGAGCAGTACTTC. Translated, it gives CASSDGSPPSYEQYF. The chain couples TRBV25-1 to TRBJ2-5; unclear D gene. The DNA end favors TRBJ2-7, so the J call may be wrong. This CDR3 is built from 15 residues. Germline assignment: CDR1 MGHDK and CDR2 SYGVNS.